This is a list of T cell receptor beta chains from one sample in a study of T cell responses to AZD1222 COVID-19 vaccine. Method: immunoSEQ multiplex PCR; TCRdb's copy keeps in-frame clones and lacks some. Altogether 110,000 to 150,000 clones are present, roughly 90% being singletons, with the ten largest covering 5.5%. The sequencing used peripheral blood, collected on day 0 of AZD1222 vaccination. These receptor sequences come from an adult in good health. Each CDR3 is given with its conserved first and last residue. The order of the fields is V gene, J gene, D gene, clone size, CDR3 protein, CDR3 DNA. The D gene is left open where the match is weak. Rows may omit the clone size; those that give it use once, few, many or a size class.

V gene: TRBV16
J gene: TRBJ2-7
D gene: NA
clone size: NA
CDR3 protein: CASSQGNYEQYF
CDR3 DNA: TGTGCCAGCAGCCAGGGAAACTACGAGCAGTACTTC

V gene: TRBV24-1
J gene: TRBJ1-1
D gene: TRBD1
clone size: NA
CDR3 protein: CATSYSGTGGTEAFF
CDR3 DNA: TGTGCCACCAGTTATTCCGGGACAGGGGGCACTGAAGCTTTCTTT

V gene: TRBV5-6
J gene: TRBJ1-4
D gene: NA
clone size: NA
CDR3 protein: CASSPGERDEKLFF
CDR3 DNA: TGTGCCAGCAGCCCAGGGGAGCGGGATGAAAAACTGTTTTTT

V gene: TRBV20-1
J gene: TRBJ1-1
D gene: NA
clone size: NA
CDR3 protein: CSAPRDTEAFF
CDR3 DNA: TGCAGTGCGCCGAGGGACACTGAAGCTTTCTTT

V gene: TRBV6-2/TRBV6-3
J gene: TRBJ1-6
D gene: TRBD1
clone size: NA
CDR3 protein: CASSHAGTGTYSPLHF
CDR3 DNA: TGTGCCAGCAGCCACGCCGGGACAGGGACTTATTCACCCCTCCACTTT

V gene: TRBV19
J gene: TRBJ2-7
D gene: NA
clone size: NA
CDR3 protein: CASSIKDRAYEQYF
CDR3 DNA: TGTGCCAGTAGTATAAAGGACAGAGCCTACGAGCAGTACTTC

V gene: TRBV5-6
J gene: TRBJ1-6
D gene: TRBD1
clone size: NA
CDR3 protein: CASSSGQGNSPLHF
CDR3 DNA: TGTGCCAGCAGCTCGGGACAGGGAAATTCACCCCTCCACTTT

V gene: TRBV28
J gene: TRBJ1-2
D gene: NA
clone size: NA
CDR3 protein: CASSLLDGGLYGYTF
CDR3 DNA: TGTGCCAGCAGTTTATTGGACGGGGGGCTCTATGGCTACACCTTC

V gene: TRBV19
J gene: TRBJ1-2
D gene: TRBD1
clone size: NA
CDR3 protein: CASSPGQGFGGYTF
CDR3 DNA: TGTGCCAGTAGTCCCGGACAGGGGTTCGGTGGCTACACCTTC

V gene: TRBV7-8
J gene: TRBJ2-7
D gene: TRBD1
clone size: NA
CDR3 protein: CASRRDRGYEQYF
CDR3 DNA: TGTGCCAGCAGACGGGACAGGGGCTACGAGCAGTACTTC

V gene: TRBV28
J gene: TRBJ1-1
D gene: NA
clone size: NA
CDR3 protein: CASSHTGLNTEAFF
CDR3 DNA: TGTGCCAGCAGTCATACAGGCCTGAACACTGAAGCTTTCTTT

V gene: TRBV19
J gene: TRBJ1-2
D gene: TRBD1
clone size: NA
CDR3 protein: CASSSPGQGAPRLGYTF
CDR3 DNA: TGTGCCAGTAGTAGTCCGGGACAGGGGGCGCCTAGGCTCGGCTACACCTTC

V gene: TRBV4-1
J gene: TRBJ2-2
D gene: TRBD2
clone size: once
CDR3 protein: CASSQFAGGANTGELFF
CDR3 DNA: TGCGCCAGCAGCCAATTCGCGGGGGGGGCGAACACCGGGGAGCTGTTTTTT

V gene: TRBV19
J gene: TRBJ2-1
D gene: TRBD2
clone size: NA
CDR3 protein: CASSRLAGGVDEQFF
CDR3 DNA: TGTGCCAGTAGCCGACTAGCGGGAGGGGTCGATGAGCAGTTCTTC

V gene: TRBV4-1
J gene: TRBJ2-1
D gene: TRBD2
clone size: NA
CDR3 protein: CASSDRAGGLSNEQFF
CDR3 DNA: TGCGCCAGCAGCGACCGAGCGGGAGGGCTCAGTAATGAGCAGTTCTTC